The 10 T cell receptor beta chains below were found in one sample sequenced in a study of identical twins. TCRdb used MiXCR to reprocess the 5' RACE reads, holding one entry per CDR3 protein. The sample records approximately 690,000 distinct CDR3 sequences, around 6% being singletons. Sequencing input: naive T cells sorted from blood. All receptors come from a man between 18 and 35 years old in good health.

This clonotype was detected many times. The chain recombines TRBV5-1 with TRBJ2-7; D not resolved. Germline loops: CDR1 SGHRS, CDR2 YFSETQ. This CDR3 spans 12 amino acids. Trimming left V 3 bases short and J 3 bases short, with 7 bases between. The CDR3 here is CASSSENYEQYF. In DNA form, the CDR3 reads TGCGCCAGCAGCTCAGAGAACTACGAGCAGTACTTC.

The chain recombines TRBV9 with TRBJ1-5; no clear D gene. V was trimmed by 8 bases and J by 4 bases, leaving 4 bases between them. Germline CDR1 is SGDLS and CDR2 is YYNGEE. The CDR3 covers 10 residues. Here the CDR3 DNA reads TGTGCCAGTCCAAATCAGCCCCAGCATTTT. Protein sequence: CASPNQPQHF.

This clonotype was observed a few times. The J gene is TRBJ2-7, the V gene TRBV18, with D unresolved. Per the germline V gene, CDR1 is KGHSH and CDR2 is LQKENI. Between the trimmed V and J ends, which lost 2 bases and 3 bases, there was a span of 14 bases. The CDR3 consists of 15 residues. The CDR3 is CASSPIGLPHYEQYF. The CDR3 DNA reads TGTGCCAGCTCACCAATCGGGCTGCCCCACTACGAGCAGTACTTC.

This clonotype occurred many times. The CDR3 is CSANGPAKNIQYF. The CDR3 DNA sequence: TGCAGTGCTAATGGACCGGCCAAAAACATTCAGTACTTC. This chain uses TRBV20-1 with TRBJ2-4; D ambiguous. The CDR3 runs 13 residues. Germline assignment: CDR1 DFQATT and CDR2 SNEGSKA (reference sequence). Trimming stripped 4 bases from V and 1 base from J, with 8 bases between.

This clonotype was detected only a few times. The CDR3 DNA reads TGTGCCAGCAGCTTAGGGCCTTTAGCGGGAGGGGACCAAGAGACCCAGTACTTC. Translation gives CASSLGPLAGGDQETQYF. The V and J genes are TRBV7-6 and TRBJ2-5, with 11 positions matching TRBD2. The germline V gene has CDR1 SGHVS and CDR2 FNYEAQ. The CDR3 is 18 amino acids. The trim removed 1 base at V and 0 bases at J, leaving 7 bases unmatched.

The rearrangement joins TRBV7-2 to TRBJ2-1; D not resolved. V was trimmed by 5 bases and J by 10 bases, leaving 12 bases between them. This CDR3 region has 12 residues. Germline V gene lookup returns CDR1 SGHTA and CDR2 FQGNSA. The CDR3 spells CASSALGREQFF. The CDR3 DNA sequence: TGTGCCAGCAGCGCCCTGGGTCGGGAGCAGTTCTTC. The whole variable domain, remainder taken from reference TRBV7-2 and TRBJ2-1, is GAGVSQSPSNKVTEKGKDVELRCDPISGHTALYWYRQSLGQGLEFLIYFQGNSAPDKSGLPSDRFSAERTGGSVSTLTIQRTQQEDSAVYLCASSALGREQFFGPGTRLTVL.

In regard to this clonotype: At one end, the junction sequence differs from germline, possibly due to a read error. The CDR3 sequence: CASSLRGATNEQLFF. The CDR3 DNA is TGTGCCAGCAGCCTAAGGGGTGCCACTAATGAACAACTGTTTTTT. The rearrangement links TRBV7-9 to TRBJ1-4, with a tentative D call TRBD1 (5 bases). This CDR3 is built from 15 residues. Germline CDR1 is SEHNR and CDR2 is FQNEAQ (reference sequence).

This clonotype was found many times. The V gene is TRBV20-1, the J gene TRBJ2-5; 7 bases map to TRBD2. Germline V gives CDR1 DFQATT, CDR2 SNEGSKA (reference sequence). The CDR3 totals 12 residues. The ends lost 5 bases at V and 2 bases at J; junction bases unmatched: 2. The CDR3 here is CSAGTIQETQYF. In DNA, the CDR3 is TGCAGTGCTGGGACTATACAAGAGACCCAGTACTTC.

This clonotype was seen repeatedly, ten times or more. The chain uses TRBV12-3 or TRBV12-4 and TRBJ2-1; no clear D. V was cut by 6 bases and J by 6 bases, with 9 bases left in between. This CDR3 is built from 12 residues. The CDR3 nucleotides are TGTGCCAGCAGACTCTGGTCCAATGAGCAGTTCTTC. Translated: CASRLWSNEQFF.

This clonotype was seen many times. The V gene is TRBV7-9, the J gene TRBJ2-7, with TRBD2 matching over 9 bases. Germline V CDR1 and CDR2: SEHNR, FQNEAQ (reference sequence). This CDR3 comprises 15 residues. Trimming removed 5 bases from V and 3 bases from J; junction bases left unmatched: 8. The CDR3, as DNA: TGTGCCAGCAGCGTGACTAGCGGCGATGTCTACGAGCAGTACTTC. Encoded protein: CASSVTSGDVYEQYF.